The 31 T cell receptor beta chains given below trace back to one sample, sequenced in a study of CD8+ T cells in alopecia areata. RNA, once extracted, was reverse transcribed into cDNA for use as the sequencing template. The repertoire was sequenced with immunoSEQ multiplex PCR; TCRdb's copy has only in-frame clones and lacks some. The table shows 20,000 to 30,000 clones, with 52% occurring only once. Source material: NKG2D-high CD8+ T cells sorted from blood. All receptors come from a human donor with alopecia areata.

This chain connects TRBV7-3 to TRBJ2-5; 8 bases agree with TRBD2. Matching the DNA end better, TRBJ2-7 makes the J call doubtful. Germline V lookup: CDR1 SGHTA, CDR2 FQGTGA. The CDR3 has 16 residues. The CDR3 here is CASSGLSGNDYNEQYF. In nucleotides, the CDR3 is TGTGCCAGCAGCGGCCTTAGCGGGAACGATTACAACGAGCAGTACTTC.

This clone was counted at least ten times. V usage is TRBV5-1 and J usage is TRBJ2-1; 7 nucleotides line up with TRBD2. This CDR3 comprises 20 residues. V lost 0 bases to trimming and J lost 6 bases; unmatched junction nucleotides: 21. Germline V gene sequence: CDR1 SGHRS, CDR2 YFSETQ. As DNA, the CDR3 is TGCGCCAGCAGCTTGGATCGCGGGGGACTTGTATTACTATGGGGCAATGAGCAGTTCTTC. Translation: CASSLDRGGLVLLWGNEQFF.

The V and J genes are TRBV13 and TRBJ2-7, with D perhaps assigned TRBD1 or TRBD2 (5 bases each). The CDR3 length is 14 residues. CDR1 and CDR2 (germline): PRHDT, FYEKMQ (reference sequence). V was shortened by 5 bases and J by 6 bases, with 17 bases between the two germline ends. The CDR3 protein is CASSPTARDGEQYF. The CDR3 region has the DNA TGTGCCAGCAGCCCCACGGCCAGGGACGGCGAGCAGTACTTC.

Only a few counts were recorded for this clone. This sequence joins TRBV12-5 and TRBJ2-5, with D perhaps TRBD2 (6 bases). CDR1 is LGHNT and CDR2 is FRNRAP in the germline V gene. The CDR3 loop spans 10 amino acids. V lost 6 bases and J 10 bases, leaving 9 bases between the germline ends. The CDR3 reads CASGGSIQYF. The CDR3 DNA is TGTGCTAGTGGCGGGAGCATCCAGTACTTC.

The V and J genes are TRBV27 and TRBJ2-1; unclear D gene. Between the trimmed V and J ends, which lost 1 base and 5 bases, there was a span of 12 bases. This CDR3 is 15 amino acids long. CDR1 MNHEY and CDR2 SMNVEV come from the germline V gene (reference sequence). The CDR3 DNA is TGTGCCAGCAGTTTATTTGGGTCGGCCAACAATGAGCAGTTCTTC. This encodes CASSLFGSANNEQFF.

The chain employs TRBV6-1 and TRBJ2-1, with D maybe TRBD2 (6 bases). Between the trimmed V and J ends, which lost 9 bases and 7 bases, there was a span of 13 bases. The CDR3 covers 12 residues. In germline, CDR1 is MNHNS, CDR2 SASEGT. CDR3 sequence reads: CASTGGANEQFF. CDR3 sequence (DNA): TGTGCCAGTACGGGCGGGGCTAATGAGCAGTTCTTC.

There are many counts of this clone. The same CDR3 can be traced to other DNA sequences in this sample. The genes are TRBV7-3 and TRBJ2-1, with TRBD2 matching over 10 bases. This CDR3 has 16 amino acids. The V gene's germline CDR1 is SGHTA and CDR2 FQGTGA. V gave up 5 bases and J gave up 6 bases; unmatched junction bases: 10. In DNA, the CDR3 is TGTGCCAGCAGCCCAAACCCGGGACTAGCGTTCAATGAGCAGTTCTTC. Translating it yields CASSPNPGLAFNEQFF.

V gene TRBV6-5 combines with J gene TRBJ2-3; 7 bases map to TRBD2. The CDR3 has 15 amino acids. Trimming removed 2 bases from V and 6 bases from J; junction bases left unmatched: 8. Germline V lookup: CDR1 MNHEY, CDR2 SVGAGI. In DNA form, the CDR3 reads TGTGCCAGCAGTTACGGGGCGGGAGTCCAGGATACGCAGTATTTT. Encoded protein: CASSYGAGVQDTQYF.

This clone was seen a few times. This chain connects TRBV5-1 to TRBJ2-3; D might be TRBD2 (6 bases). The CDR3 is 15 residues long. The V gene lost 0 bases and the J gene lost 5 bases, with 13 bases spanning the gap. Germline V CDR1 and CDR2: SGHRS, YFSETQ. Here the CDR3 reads CASSLGRELGDTQYF. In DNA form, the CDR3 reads TGCGCCAGCAGCTTGGGACGGGAGTTAGGAGATACGCAGTATTTT.

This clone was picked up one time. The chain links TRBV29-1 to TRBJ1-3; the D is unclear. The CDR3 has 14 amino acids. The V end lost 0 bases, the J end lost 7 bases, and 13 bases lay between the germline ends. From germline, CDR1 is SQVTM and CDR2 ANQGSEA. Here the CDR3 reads CSVEDPDFSNTIYF. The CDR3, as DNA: TGCAGCGTTGAAGATCCGGACTTCTCCAACACCATATATTTT. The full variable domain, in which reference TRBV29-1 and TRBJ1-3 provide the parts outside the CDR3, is SAVISQKPSRDICQRGTSLTIQCQVDSQVTMMFWYRQQPGQSLTLIATANQGSEATYESGFVIDKFPISRPNLTFSTLTVSNMSPEDSSIYLCSVEDPDFSNTIYFGEGSWLTVV.

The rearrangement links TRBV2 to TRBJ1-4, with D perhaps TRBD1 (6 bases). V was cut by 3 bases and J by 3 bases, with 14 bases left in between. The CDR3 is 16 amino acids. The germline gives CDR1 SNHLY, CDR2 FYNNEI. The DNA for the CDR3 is TGTGCCAGCAGTGACCCCGGGGGCGATGCTAATGAAAAACTGTTTTTT. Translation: CASSDPGGDANEKLFF.

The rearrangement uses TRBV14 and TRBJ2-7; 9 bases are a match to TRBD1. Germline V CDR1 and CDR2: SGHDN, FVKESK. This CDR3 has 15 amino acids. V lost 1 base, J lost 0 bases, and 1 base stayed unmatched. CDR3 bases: TGTGCCAGCAGCCAAGGGGACAGGGACTCCTACGAGCAGTACTTC. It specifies CASSQGDRDSYEQYF.

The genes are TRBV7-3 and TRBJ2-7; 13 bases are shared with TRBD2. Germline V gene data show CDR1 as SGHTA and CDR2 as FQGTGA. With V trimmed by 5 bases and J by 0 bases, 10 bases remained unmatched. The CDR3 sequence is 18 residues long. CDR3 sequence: CASSPGLAGVGSSYEQYF. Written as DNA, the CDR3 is TGTGCCAGCAGCCCAGGACTAGCGGGAGTCGGTAGCTCCTACGAGCAGTACTTC.

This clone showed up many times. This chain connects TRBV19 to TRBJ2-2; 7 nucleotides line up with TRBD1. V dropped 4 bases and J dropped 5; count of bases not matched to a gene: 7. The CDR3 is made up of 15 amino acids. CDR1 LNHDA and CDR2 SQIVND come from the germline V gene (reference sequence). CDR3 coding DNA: TGTGCCAGTAGTAACGACAGGGAATGGACCGGGGAGCTGTTTTTT. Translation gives CASSNDREWTGELFF.

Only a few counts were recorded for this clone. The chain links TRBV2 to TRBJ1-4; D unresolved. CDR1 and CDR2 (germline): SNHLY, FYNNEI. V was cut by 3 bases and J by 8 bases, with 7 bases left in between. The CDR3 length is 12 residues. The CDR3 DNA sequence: TGTGCCAGCAGTGACTCGGCGGAAAAACTGTTTTTT. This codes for CASSDSAEKLFF.

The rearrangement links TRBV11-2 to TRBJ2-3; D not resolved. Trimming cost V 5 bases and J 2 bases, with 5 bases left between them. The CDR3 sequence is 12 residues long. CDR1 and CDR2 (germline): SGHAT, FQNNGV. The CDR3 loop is CASSLPTDTQYF. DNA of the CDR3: TGTGCCAGCAGCCTTCCCACAGATACGCAGTATTTT.

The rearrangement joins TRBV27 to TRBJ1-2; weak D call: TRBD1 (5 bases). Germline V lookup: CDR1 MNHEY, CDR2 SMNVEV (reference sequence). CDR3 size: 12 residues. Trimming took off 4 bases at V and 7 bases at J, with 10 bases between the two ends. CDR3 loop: CASSSGSAGYTF. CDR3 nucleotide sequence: TGTGCCAGCAGTTCAGGGTCCGCTGGCTACACCTTC.

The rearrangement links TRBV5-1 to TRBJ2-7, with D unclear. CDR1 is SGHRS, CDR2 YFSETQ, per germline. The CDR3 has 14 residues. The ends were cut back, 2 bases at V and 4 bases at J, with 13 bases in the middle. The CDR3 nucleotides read TGCGCCAGCAGCTTTGGCGGACCTGGGTACGAGCAGTACTTC. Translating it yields CASSFGGPGYEQYF.

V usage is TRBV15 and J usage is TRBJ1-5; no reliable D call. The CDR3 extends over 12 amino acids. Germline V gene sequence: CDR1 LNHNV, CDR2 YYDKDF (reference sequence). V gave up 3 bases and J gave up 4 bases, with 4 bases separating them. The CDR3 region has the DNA TGTGCCACCAGCAGCCTTAATCAGCCCCAGCATTTT. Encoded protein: CATSSLNQPQHF.

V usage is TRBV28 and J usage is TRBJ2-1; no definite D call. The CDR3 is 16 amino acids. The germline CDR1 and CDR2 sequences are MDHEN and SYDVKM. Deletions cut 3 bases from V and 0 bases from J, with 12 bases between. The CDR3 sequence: CASSFPSASSYNEQFF. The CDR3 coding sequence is TGTGCCAGCAGTTTCCCCAGCGCGAGCTCCTACAATGAGCAGTTCTTC.

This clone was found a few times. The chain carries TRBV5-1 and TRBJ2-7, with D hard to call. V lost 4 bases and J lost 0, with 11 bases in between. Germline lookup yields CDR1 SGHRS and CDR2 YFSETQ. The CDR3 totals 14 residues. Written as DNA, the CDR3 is TGCGCCAGCAGCCCGTATTTGGGCTCCTACGAGCAGTACTTC. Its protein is CASSPYLGSYEQYF.

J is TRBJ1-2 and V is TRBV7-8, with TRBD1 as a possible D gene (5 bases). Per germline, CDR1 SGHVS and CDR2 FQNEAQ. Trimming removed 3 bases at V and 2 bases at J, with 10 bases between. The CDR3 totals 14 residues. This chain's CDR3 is CASSLGGPNYGYTF. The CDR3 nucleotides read TGTGCCAGCAGCTTGGGGGGACCGAACTATGGCTACACCTTC.

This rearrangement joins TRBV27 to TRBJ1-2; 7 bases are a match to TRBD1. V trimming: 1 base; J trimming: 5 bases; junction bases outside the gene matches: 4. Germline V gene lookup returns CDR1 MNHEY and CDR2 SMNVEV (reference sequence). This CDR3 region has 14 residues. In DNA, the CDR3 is TGTGCCAGCAGTTTATTCTGGACAGGATATGGCTACACCTTC. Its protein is CASSLFWTGYGYTF.

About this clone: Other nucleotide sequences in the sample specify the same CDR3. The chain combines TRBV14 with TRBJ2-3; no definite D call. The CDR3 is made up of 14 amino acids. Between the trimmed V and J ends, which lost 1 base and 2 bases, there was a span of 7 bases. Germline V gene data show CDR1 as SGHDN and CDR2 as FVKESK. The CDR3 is CASSQGRHTDTQYF. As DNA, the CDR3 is TGTGCCAGCAGCCAAGGTCGCCACACAGATACGCAGTATTTT.

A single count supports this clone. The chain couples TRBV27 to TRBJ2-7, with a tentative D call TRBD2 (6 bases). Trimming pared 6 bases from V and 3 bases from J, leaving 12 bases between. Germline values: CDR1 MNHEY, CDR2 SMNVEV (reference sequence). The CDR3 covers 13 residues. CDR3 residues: CASSNGRNYEQYF. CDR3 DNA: TGTGCCAGCAGCAACGGGAGAAACTACGAGCAGTACTTC.

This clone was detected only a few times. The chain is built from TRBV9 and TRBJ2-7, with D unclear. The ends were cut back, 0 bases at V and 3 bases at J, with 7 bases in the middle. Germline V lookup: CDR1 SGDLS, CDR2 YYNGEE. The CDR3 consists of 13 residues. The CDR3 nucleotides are TGTGCCAGCAGCGTAGCTACGGACTACGAGCAGTACTTC. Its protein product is CASSVATDYEQYF.

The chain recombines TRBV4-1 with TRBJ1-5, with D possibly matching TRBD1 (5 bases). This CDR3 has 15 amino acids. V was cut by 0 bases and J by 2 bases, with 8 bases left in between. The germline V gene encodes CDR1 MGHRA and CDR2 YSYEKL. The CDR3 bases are TGCGCCAGCAGCCAAGAGGTACAGGGCAATCAGCCCCAGCATTTT. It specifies CASSQEVQGNQPQHF.

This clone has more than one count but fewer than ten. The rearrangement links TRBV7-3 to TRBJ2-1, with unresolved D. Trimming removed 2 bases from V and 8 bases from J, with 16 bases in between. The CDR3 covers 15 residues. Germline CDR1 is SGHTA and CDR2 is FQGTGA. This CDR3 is CASSLAINPGDEQFF. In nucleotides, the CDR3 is TGTGCCAGCAGCTTAGCAATAAACCCTGGGGATGAGCAGTTCTTC.

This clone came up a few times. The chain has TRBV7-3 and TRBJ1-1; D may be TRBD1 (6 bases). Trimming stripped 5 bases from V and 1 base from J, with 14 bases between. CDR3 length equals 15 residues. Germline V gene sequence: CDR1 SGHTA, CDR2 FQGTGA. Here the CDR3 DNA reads TGTGCCAGCAGCGTCTACAGGGCGACGAACACTGAAGCTTTCTTT. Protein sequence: CASSVYRATNTEAFF.

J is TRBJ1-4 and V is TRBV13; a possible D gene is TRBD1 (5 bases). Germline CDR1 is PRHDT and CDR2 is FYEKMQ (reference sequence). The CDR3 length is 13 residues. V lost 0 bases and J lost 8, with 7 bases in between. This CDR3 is CASSLGRGEKLFF. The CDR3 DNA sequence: TGTGCCAGCAGCTTAGGGAGGGGAGAAAAACTGTTTTTT.

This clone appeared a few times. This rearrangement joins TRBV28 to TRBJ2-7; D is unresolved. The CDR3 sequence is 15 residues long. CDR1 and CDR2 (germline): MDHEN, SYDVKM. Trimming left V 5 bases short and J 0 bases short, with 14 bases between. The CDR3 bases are TGTGCCAGCAGTCAACCGAGGCAGCCCTCCTACGAGCAGTACTTC. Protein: CASSQPRQPSYEQYF.